This TCR beta chain was profiled in a study of blood T cell repertoires in COVID-19 (dated by TCRdb to about 2020). Regarding the complete study: Samples from collaborators originated in the United States, Italy and Spain and spanned both the acute and convalescent phases of COVID-19. HLA class I and class II types, where available, came from metadata supplied by the sample provider rather than from assay-based typing. The prospective study material was composed of cDNA or gDNA derived from T cells, B-cell-depleted T cells, or PBMCs. A freely available public database, intended as a resource for researchers studying the immune response to SARS-CoV-2, is where the repertoires were released. Nearly every sample came with metadata listing a de-identified subject ID, COVID-19 status, age in years and sex. Subjects who had been exposed to COVID-19, were actively infected with it, or had recovered from it provided the deeply sampled blood TCRbeta repertoires that made up the dataset. Samples were obtained from the ongoing ImmuneRACE study (first 160 participants) and from roughly 1,300 subjects provided by 6 global collaborators.

Only one count was recorded for this clone. No cognate antigen has been identified for it. The input lacks base qualities; no much larger clone sits a single base away. TCRbeta CDR3 regions were amplified from genomic DNA by means of the immunoSEQ Assay, a bias-controlled multiplex PCR. The original methods were these. Nucleated cell counts per sample were estimated from amplification of reference gene primers within the assay. To quantify the absolute abundance of each unique TCRbeta CDR3 rearrangement, sequence reads were collapsed and filtered. For each sample, productive Simpson clonality was calculated as the square root of Simpson's diversity index across productive rearrangements. What TCRdb holds here is the immuneACCESS table cut down to in-frame rearrangements. Part of the clones is not present; checked against another copy, under half of the missing clones reflect an unresolved V gene, and the others are unexplained. V and J calls and clone size come straight from that table; D and trimming were deduced from the DNA. This sample gives 120,000 or so clones in total; 65% to 85% of them show up just once. The ten largest account for 1.9% of the sample.

V is cut by 3 bases and J by 12 bases, and the space between the germline ends is 21 bases. CDR1 and CDR2, per the germline V gene (reference sequence), are MNHNY and SVGAGI. Including the terminal cysteine and phenylalanine, the CDR3 comprises 14 residues. The read is trimmed to its CDR3 DNA, 42 bases read in frame from base 1. Study-wide conclusions, independent of this receptor: How much clinical and demographic metadata was included differed by source and by participant, and the metadata was provided uncurated.

The collaborating institutions used their own protocols to collect whole blood in K2EDTA tubes. For TCRbeta analysis, collaborators shipped samples as frozen whole blood, isolated PBMCs, or DNA extracted from either of those sample types. The rearrangement combines TRBV6-6 with TRBJ2-7; the D gene assignment is ambiguous. The sample taken for sequencing was peripheral blood. This TCR derives from a man aged 65 to 79 with acute or convalescent COVID-19. The CDR3 is CASSYRSRSSRGYF. The DNA sequence reads TGTGCCAGCAGTTATCGGAGCCGTTCTTCGCGCGGGTACTTC.